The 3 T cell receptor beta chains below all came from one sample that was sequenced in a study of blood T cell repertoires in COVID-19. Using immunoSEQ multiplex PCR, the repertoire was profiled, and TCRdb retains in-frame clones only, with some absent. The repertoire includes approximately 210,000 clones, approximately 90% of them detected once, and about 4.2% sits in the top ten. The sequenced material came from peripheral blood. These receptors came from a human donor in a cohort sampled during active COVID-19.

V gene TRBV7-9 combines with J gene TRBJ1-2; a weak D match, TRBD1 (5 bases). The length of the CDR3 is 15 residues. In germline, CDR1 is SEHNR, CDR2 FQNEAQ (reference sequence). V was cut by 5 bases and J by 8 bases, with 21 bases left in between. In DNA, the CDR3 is TGTGCCAGCAGCACCCCCCGCGGGACCCTCCAAGGCTACACCTTC. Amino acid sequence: CASSTPRGTLQGYTF.

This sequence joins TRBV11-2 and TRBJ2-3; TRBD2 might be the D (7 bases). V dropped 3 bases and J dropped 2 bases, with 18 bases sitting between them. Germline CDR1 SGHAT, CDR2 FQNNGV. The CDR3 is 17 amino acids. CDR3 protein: CASSLGMAGAITDTQYF. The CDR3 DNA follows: TGTGCCAGCAGCTTGGGAATGGCGGGGGCCATCACAGATACGCAGTATTTT. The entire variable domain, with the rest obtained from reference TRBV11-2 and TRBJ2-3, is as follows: EAGVAQSPRYKIIEKRQSVAFWCNPISGHATLYWYQQILGQGPKLLIQFQNNGVVDDSQLPKDRFSAERLKGVDSTLKIQPAKLEDSAVYLCASSLGMAGAITDTQYFGPGTRLTVL.

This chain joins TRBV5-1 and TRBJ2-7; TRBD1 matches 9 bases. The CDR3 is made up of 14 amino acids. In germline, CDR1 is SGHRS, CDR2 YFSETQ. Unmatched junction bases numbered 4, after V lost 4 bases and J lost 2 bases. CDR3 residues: CASSAWDRAYEQYF. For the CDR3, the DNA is TGCGCCAGCAGCGCCTGGGACAGGGCCTACGAGCAGTACTTC.